This record covers a single T cell receptor (beta chain). Time point described: blood 4 weeks post-SBRT, at nephrectomy. Treatment indicated: 15 Gy SBRT to primary tumor, nephrectomy 4 weeks later. The data were produced by immunoSEQ multiplex PCR, yet TCRdb's version contains in-frame clones alone and is incomplete. The profile covers 150,000 to 200,000 clones, with 88% appearing a single time and 11% taken by the ten largest. This sample was taken from a study of radiation and T cells in renal cell carcinoma. Germline lookup yields CDR1 MNHNS and CDR2 SASEGT. Trimming cost V 6 bases and J 6 bases; bases outside gene matches: 5. The CDR3 loop spans 13 amino acids.

Sequencing was performed on blood, taken from a patient whose treatment included radiotherapy and nephrectomy. This chain links TRBV6-1 with TRBJ1-2, with 9 bases aligning to TRBD1. This sequence was found in a woman between 50 and 59 years old with renal cell carcinoma. The CDR3, as DNA: TGTGCCAGCAGGGAACAGGGGGCGCATGGCTACACCTTC. Encoded protein: CASREQGAHGYTF.